This TCR beta chain was captured by sequencing in a study of blood T cell repertoires in COVID-19. Study-level information: Acute-phase and convalescent COVID-19 samples originated in the United States, Italy and Spain.

The method was immunoSEQ multiplex PCR; TCRdb's version includes in-frame clones alone and lacks a portion of them. Of around 140,000 clones listed, about 92% are singletons. The germline gives CDR1 ENHRY, CDR2 SYGVKD. The germline V and J ends were trimmed by 2 bases and 2 bases, with 12 bases remaining between them. CDR3 length: 15 residues. The sequenced sample consisted of peripheral blood. The V and J genes are TRBV10-3 and TRBJ1-1; TRBD1 might be the D (5 bases). This clonotype was obtained from a human donor in a cohort sampled during active COVID-19. The CDR3 sequence is CAISERTGTNTEAFF. In DNA, the CDR3 is TGTGCCATCAGTGAGCGGACCGGGACTAACACTGAAGCTTTCTTT.